The clone carrying this T cell receptor beta chain was observed many times. The data belong to a study of blood T cells in healthy people across ages. This CDR3 spans 12 amino acids. The V end lost 7 bases, the J end lost 4 bases, and 8 bases lay between the germline ends. Germline V lookup: CDR1 SNHLY, CDR2 FYNNEI. The use of a sample-barcoded 5' primer and a J-beta primer mix characterized a second PCR of roughly 6 to 11 cycles. TCRdb reprocessed the 5' RACE reads via MiXCR and lists one record per CDR3 protein. Of some 670,000 distinct CDR3 sequences in the sample, 40% to 65% were seen once. Sequencing input: blood. V and J are TRBV2 and TRBJ1-5; no definite D call. This receptor was identified in a woman at least 80 years old in good health. The CDR3 protein is CASMTTNQPQHF. Written as DNA, the CDR3 is TGTGCCAGCATGACGACGAATCAGCCCCAGCATTTT.